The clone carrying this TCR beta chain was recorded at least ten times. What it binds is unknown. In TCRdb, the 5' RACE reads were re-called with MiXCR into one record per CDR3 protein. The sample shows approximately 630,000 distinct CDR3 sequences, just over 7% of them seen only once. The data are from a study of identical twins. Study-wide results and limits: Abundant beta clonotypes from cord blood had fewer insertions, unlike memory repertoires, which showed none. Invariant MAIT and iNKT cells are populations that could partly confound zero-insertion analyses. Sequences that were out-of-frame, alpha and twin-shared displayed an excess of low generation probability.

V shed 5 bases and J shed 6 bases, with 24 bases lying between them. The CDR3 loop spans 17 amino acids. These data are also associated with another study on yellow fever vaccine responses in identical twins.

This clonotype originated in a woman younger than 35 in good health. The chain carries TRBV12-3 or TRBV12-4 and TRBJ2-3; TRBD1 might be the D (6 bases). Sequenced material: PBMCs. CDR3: CASSESDGQPEADTQYF. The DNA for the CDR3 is TGTGCCAGCAGTGAAAGTGATGGACAGCCTGAGGCGGATACGCAGTATTTT.